The 4 T cell receptor beta chains in this list originate from one sample, sequenced in a study of T cell clonality in common variable immunodeficiency. The method was immunoSEQ multiplex PCR; TCRdb's version includes in-frame clones alone and lacks a portion of them. In total the sample includes approximately 18,000 clones, none of them seen once. General study findings and limits: Reportedly, TCR beta sequences from common variable immunodeficiency showed fewer deletions and N-nucleotide insertions.

These TCRs' antigens remain unknown. The specimen sequenced was peripheral blood mononuclear cells. The receptors were gathered from a human donor with common variable immunodeficiency.

Only a few counts were recorded for this clone. The CDR3 is CSARQVGQGGYEQYF. CDR3 DNA, as far as it was read: TGCAGTGCTAGACAGGTCGGACAGGGAGGGTACGAG. V usage is TRBV20-1 and J usage is TRBJ2-7, with a tentative D call TRBD1 (8 bases). The read falls 3 residues short of the CDR3 end, and the missing part is taken from the germline J gene. Per the germline V gene, CDR1 is DFQATT and CDR2 is SNEGSKA (reference sequence). The length of the CDR3 is 15 residues. The ends were cut back, 2 bases at V and 4 bases at J, with 18 bases in the middle.

This clone was seen only a few times. Coverage ceases 3 residues before the CDR3 finishes, and the germline J gene fills in the end. The chain employs TRBV19 and TRBJ2-1; 10 nucleotides match TRBD2. The CDR3 is made up of 15 amino acids. CDR1 is LNHDA and CDR2 is SQIVND in the germline V gene (reference sequence). J lost 8 bases, V lost 0 bases, and 4 bases had no gene match. CDR3 in amino acids: CASSIEASGSDEQFF. The covered CDR3 bases are TGTGCCAGTAGTATAGAGGCTAGCGGGAGTGATGAG.

This clone was picked up a small number of times. The CDR3 here is CASSEDRGGNTEAFF. The CDR3 bases that were read are TGTGCCAGCAGCGAGGACAGGGGGGGGAACACTGAA. The V call is TRBV2, the J call TRBJ1-1; 10 positions match TRBD1. Coverage ceases 3 residues before the CDR3 finishes, and the germline J gene fills in the end. Germline CDR1 SNHLY, CDR2 FYNNEI. This CDR3 comprises 15 residues. Trimming removed 6 bases from V and 1 base from J; junction bases left unmatched: 5.

Ten or more counts support this clone. Coverage ceases 3 residues before the CDR3 finishes, and the germline J gene fills in the end. The chain employs TRBV5-1 and TRBJ2-2; no reliable D call. CDR3 length: 15 residues. Germline values: CDR1 SGHRS, CDR2 YFSETQ. V was cut by 0 bases and J by 1 base, with 7 bases left in between. The CDR3 sequence is CASSLAPLNTGELFF. The CDR3 DNA, read in part, is TGCGCCAGCAGCTTGGCCCCACTGAACACCGGGGAG.